This T cell receptor beta chain originates from a study of blood T cell repertoires in COVID-19. Background on the study: Material from acute and convalescent COVID-19 was sourced from the United States, Italy and Spain. PBMCs, B-cell-depleted T cells, or T cells provided the cDNA or gDNA that made up the material.

Original processing methods: Estimates of nucleated cell counts were drawn from the amplification of reference gene primers. TCRdb keeps only in-frame clones here, not all; method: immunoSEQ multiplex PCR. V, J and clone size were drawn from that table, and D and trimming were deduced from the DNA. The sample has 300,000 to 400,000 clones; approximately 90% are singletons. The CDR3 is made up of 15 amino acids. Germline V lookup: CDR1 LGHDT, CDR2 YNNKEL (reference sequence). With 3 bases removed from V and 6 bases from J, the gap between germline ends came to 18 bases. This chain links TRBV3-1 (or the pseudogene TRBV3-2) with TRBJ2-7, with TRBD2 as a possible D gene (6 bases). The sequence came from a woman aged 45 to 65 with active or convalescent COVID-19. The sample taken for sequencing was peripheral blood. The CDR3 reads CASSHLGSREAEQYF. The CDR3 nucleotides read TGTGCCAGCAGCCACCTCGGTTCCAGGGAGGCCGAGCAGTACTTC.